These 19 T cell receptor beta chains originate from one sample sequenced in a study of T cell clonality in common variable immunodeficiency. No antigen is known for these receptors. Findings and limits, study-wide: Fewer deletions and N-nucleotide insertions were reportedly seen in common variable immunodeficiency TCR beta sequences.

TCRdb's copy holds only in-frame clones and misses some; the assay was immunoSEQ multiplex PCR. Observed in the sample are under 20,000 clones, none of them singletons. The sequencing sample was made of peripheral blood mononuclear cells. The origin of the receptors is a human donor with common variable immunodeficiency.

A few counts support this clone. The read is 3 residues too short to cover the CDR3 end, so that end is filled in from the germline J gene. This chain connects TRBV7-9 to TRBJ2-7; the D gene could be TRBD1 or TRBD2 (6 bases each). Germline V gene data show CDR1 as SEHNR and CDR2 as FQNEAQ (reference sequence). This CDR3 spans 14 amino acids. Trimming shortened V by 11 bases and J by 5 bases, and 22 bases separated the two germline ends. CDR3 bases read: TGTGCCGCCCGTGGAGGGACACTCTTGGACGAG. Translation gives CAARGGTLLDE. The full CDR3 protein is CAARGGTLLDEQYF.

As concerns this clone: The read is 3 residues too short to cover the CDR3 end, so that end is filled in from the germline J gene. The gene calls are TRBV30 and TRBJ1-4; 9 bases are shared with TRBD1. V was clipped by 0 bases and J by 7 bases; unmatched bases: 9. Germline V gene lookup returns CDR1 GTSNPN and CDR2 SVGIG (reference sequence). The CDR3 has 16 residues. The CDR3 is CAWSVLPGTGSEKLFF. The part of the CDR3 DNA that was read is TGTGCCTGGAGTGTACTTCCCGGGACAGGGTCTGAAAAA.

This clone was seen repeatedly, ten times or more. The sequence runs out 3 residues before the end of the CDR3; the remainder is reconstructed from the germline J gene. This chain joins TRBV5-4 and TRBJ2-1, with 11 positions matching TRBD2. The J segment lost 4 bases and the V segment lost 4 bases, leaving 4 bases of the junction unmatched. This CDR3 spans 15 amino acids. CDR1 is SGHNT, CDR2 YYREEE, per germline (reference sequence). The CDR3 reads CASSPLAGAYNEQFF. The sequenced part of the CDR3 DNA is TGTGCCAGCAGCCCACTAGCGGGAGCTTACAATGAG.

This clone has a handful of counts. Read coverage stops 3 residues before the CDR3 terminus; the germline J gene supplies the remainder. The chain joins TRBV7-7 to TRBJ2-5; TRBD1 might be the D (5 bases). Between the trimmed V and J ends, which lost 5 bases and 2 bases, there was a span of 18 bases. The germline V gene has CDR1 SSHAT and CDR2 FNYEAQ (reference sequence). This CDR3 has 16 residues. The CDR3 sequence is CASSQLGLRPQETQYF. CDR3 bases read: TGTGCCAGCAGCCAATTGGGGCTCCGACCTCAAGAGACC.

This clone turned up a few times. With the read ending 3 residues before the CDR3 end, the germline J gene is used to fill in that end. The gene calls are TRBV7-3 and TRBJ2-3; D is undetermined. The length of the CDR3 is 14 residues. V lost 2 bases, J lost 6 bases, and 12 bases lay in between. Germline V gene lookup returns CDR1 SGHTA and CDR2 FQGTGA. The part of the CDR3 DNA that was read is TGTGCCAGCAGCTTATTTCCAGGCTCGGATACG. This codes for CASSLFPGSDT. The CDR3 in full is CASSLFPGSDTQYF.

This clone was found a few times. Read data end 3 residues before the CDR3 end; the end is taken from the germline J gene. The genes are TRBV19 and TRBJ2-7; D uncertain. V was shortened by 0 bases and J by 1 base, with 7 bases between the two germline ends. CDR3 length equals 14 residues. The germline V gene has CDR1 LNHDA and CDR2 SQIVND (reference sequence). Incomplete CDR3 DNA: TGTGCCAGTAGTATAGATCCGGGTTCCTACGAG. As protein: CASSIDPGSYE. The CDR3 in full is CASSIDPGSYEQYF.

Partial CDR3 DNA: TGTGCCAGCAGCTCGGGACATTATCAGCCC. It codes for CASSSGHYQP. In full, the CDR3 is CASSSGHYQPQHF. The gene calls are TRBV7-9 and TRBJ1-5; TRBD1 might be the D (6 bases). The CDR3 extends 3 residues past the end of the read, so its final part is completed from the germline J gene. V was shortened by 4 bases and J by 5 bases, with 9 bases between the two germline ends. Germline V gives CDR1 SEHNR, CDR2 FQNEAQ (reference sequence). The CDR3 totals 13 residues.

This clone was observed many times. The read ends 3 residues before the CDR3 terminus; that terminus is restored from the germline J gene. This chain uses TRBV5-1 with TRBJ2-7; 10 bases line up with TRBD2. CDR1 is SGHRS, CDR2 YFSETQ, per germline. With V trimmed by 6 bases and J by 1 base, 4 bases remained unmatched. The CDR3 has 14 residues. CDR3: CASKGTSASYEQYF. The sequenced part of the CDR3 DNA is TGCGCCAGCAAAGGGACTAGCGCATCCTACGAG.

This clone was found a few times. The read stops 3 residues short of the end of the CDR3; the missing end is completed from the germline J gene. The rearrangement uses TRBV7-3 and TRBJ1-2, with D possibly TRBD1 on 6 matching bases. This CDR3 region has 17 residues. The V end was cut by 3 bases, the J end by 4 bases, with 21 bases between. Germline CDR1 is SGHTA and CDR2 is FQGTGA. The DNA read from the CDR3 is TGTGCCAGCAGCTTCCTAAGAAATAAACAGGGCCGCTATGGC. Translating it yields CASSFLRNKQGRYG. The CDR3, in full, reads CASSFLRNKQGRYGYTF.

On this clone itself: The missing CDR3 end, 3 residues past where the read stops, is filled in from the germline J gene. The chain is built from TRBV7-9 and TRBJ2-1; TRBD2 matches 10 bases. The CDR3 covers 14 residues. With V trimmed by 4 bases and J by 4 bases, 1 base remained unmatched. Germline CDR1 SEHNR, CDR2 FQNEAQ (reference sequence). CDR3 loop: CASSWTSGYNEQFF. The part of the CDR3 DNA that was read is TGTGCCAGCAGCTGGACTAGCGGTTACAATGAG. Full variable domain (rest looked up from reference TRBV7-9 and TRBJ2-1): DTGVSQNPRHKITKRGQNVTFRCDPISEHNRLYWYRQTLGQGPEFLTYFQNEAQLEKSRLLSDRFSAERPKGSFSTLEIQRTEQGDSAMYLCASSWTSGYNEQFFGPGTRLTVL.

The CDR3 sequence is CASGQSRDSPLHF. The DNA read from the CDR3 is TGTGCCAGTGGACAGTCCCGAGATTCACCC. The chain combines TRBV7-2 with TRBJ1-6; D perhaps matches TRBD1 (6 bases). The CDR3 end falls 3 residues outside the read, so it is completed with the germline J gene. V lost 9 bases and J lost 8, with 14 bases in between. The CDR3 runs 13 residues. Germline CDR1 is SGHTA and CDR2 is FQGNSA.

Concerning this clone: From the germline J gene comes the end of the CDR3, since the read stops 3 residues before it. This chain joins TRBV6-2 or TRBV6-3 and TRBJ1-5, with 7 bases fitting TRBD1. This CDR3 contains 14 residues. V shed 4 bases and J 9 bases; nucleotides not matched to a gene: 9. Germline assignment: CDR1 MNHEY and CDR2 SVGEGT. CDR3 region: CASSSQGNGLPQHF. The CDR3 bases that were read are TGTGCCAGCAGTTCACAGGGGAACGGGTTGCCC.

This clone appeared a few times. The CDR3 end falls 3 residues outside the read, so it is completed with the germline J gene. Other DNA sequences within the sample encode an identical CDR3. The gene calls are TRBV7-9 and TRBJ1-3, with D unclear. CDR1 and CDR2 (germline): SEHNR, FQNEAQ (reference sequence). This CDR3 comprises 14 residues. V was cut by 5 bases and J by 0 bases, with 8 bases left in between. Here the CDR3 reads CASSPDISGNTIYF. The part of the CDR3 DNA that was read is TGTGCCAGCAGCCCCGACATCTCTGGAAACACC.

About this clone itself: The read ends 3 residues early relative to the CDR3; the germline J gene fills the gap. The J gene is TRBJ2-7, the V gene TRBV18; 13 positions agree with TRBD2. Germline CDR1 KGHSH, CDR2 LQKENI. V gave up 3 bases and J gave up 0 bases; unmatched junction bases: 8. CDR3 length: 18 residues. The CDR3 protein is CASSPVGLAGVGSYEQYF. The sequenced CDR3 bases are TGTGCCAGCTCACCCGTCGGACTAGCGGGAGTGGGCTCCTACGAG. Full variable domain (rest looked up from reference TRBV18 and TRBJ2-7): NAGVMQNPRHLVRRRGQEARLRCSPMKGHSHVYWYRQLPEEGLKFMVYLQKENIIDESGMPKERFSAEFPKEGPSILRIQQVVRGDSAAYFCASSPVGLAGVGSYEQYFGPGTRLTVT.

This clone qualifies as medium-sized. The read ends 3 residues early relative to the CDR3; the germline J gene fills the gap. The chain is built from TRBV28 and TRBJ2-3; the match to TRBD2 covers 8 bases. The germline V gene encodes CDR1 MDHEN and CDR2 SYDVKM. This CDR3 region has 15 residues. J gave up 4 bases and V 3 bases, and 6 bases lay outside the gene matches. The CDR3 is CASSFLSGDPDTQYF. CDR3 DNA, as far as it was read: TGTGCCAGCAGTTTTCTTAGCGGGGATCCAGATACG.

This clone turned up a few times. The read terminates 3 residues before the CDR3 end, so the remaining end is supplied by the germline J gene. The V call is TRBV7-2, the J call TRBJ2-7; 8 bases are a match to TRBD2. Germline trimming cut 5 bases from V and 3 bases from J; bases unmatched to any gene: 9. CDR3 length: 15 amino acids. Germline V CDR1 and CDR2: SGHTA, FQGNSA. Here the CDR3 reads CASSERAGVIYEQYF. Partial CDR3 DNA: TGTGCCAGCAGCGAGAGAGCGGGAGTTATCTACGAG.

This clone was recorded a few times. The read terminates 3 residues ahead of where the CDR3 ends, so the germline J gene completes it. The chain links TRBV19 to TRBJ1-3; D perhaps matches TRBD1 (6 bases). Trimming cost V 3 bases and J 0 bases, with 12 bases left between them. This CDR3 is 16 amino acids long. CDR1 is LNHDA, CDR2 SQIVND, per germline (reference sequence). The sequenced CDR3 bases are TGTGCCAGTAGTATCGCAGGGGCAATCTCTGGAAACACC. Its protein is CASSIAGAISGNT. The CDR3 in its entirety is CASSIAGAISGNTIYF.

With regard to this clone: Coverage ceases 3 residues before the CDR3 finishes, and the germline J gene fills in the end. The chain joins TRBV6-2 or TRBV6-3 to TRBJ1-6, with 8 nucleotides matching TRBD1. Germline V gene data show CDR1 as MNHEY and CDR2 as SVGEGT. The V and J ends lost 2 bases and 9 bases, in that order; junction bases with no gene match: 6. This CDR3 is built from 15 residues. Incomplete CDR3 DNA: TGTGCCAGCAGTTACCGGACAGGGATCGGTTCACCC. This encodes CASSYRTGIGSP. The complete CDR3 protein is CASSYRTGIGSPLHF.

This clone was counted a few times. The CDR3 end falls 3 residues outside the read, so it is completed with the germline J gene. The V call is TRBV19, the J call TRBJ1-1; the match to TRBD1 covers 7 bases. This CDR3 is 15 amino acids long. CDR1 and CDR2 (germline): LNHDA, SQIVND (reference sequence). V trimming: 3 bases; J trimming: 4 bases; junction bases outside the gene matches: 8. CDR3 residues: CASSIVGAGGTEAFF. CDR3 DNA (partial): TGTGCCAGTAGTATCGTAGGGGCAGGGGGCACTGAA.